This TCR beta chain was retrieved from a study of a mutant IDH1 vaccine in newly diagnosed glioma. Assay: immunoSEQ multiplex PCR; the TCRdb copy retains only in-frame clones and omits some. The sample carries some 40,000 clones, 75% recorded once. Documented time point: week 47, end of study. Every single dose of the vaccine, 300 ug of mutant IDH1 20-mer peptide, came with topical imiquimod. Comment on this clone: Its matching antigen is unknown.

The sequence came from a middle-aged man with glioma. The sample in question was PBMCs, obtained from a glioma patient whose treatment included an IDH1 peptide vaccine.

CDR3 residues: CASSSSGGANTEAFF. The CDR3 DNA reads as TGCGCCAGCAGCTCCTCCGGGGGCGCGAACACTGAAGCTTTCTTT. The rearrangement uses TRBV5-1 and TRBJ1-1; D possibly corresponds to TRBD1 (6 bases). Germline CDR1 reads SGHRS; CDR2 reads YFSETQ. The CDR3 consists of 15 residues. V was clipped by 3 bases and J by 1 base, with 13 bases between them.